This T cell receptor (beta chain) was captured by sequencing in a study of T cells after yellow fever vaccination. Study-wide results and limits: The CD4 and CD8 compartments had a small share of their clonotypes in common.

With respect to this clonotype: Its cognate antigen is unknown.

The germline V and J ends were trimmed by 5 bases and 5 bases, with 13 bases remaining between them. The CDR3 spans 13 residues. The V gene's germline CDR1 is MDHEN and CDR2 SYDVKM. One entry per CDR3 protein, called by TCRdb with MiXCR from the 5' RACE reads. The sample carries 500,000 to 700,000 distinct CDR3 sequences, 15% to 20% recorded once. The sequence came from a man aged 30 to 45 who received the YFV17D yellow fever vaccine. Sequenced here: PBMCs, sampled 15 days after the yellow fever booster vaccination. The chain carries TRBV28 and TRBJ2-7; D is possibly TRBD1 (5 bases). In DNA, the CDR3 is TGTGCCAGCAGTCCCGGCCGCAGGGACGAGCAGTACTTC. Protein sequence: CASSPGRRDEQYF.